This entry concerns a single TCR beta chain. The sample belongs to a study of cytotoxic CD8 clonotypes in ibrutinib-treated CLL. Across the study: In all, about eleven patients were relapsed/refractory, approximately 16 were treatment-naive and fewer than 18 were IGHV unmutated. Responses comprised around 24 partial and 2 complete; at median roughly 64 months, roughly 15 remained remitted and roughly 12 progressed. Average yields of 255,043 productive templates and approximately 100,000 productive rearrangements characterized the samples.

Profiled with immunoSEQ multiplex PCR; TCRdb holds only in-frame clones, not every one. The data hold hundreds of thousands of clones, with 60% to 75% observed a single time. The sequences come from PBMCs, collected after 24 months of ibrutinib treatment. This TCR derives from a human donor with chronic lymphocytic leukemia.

CDR3 sequence: CASISGRDDGYTF. CDR3 coding DNA: TGTGCCAGCATCTCGGGGAGGGACGATGGCTACACCTTC. This sequence joins TRBV6-5 and TRBJ1-2, with D possibly being TRBD1 (5 bases). This CDR3 contains 13 residues. Germline-derived CDR1 and CDR2 are MNHEY and SVGAGI. V was clipped by 7 bases and J by 6 bases, with 15 bases between them.